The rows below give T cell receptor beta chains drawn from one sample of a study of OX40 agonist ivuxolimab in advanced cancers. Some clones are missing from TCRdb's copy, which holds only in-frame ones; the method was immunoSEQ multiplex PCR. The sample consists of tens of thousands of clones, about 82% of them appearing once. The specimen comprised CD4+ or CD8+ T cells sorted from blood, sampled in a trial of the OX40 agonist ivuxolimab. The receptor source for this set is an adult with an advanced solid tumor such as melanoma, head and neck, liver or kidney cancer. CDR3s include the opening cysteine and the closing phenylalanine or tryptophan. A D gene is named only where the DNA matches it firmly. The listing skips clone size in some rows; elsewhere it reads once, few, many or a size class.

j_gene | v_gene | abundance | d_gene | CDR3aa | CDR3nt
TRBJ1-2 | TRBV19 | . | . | CASSTRVLSNYGYTF | TGTGCCAGTAGTACAAGGGTGCTGTCGAACTATGGCTACACCTTC
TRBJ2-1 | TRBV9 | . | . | CASSVDGGVYNEQFF | TGTGCCAGCAGCGTAGATGGCGGGGTATACAATGAGCAGTTCTTC
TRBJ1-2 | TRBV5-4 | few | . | CASSPDRNYGYTF | TGTGCCAGCAGTCCGGACCGAAACTATGGCTACACCTTC
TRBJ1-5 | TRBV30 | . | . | CAWSVRSNQPQHF | TGTGCCTGGAGTGTACGTAGCAATCAGCCCCAGCATTTT
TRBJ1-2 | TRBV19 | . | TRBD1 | CASRTGANYGYTF | TGTGCCAGTCGGACAGGGGCTAACTATGGCTACACCTTC
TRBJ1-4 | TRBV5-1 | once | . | CASSLEAVSSQLFF | TGCGCCAGCAGCTTGGAGGCCGTTTCCAGCCAACTGTTTTTT
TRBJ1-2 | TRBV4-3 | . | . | CASSQDQGHGYGYTF | TGCGCCAGCAGCCAAGACCAGGGGCACGGCTATGGCTACACCTTC
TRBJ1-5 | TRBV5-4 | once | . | CASSRELNQPQHF | TGTGCCAGCAGCAGGGAACTCAATCAGCCCCAGCATTTT
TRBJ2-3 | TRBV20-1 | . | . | CSAPTLGAQYF | TGCAGTGCTCCGACACTGGGGGCGCAGTATTTT
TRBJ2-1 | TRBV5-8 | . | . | CASSLFAGATYNEQFF | TGTGCCAGCAGCTTGTTCGCGGGGGCTACCTACAATGAGCAGTTCTTC
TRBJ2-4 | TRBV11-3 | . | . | CASSLGHSALAKNIQYF | TGTGCCAGCAGCTTAGGACATAGCGCCCTAGCCAAAAACATTCAGTACTTC
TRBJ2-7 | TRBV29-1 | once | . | CSVGPNAFEQYF | TGCAGCGTTGGTCCCAACGCTTTCGAGCAGTACTTC
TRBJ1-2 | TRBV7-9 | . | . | CASSLDLGLIYGYTF | TGTGCCAGCAGCTTAGATCTAGGGTTAATCTATGGCTACACCTTC
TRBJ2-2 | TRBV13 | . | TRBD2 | CASSSRLAGNTGELFF | TGTGCCAGCAGCTCTCGACTAGCGGGGAACACCGGGGAGCTGTTTTTT
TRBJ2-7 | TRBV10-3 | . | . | CATLLAARTEQYF | TGTGCCACCCTTTTAGCGGCCAGGACCGAGCAGTACTTC
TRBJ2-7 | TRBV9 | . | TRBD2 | CASSVTSGSEQYF | TGTGCCAGCAGCGTGACTAGCGGGAGCGAGCAGTACTTC
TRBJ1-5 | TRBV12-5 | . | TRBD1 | CASGPHGQGVTQPQHF | TGTGCTAGTGGTCCACATGGCCAGGGGGTTACTCAGCCCCAGCATTTT
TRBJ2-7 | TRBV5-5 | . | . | CASSLAGDAYEQYF | TGTGCCAGCAGCTTGGCAGGGGACGCCTACGAGCAGTACTTC
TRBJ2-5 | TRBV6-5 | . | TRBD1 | CASSLVGGFQETQYF | TGTGCCAGCTCCCTGGTAGGGGGCTTCCAAGAGACCCAGTACTTC
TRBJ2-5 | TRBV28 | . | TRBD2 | CASSLWGPSGPSQETQYF | TGTGCCAGCAGTTTATGGGGTCCTAGCGGACCGTCTCAAGAGACCCAGTACTTC
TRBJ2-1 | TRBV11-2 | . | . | CASRRGSSYNEQFF | TGTGCCAGCAGACGGGGTAGCTCCTACAATGAGCAGTTCTTC
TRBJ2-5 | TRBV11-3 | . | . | CASSSPGPQETQYF | TGTGCCAGCAGCTCACCGGGACCACAAGAGACCCAGTACTTC
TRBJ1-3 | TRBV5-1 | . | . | CASSSGGNTIYF | TGCGCCAGCAGCTCCGGTGGAAACACCATATATTTT
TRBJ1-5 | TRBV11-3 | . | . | CARTEMGQPQHF | TGTGCCAGAACCGAAATGGGTCAGCCCCAGCATTTT
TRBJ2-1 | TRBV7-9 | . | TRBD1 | CASSLRTGSSYNEQFF | TGTGCCAGCAGCCTCCGGACAGGGAGCTCCTACAATGAGCAGTTCTTC
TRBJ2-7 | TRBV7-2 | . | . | CASSLSRNSYEQYF | TGTGCCAGCAGCTTAAGCAGGAACTCCTACGAGCAGTACTTC
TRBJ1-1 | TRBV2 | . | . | CASSGREDTEAFF | TGTGCCAGCAGCGGCAGGGAGGACACTGAAGCTTTCTTT
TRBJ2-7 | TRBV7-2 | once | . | CASSFDILEQYF | TGTGCCAGCAGCTTTGACATCCTAGAGCAGTACTTC
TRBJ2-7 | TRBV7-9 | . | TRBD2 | CASTLEGLDESYEQYF | TGTGCCAGCACCCTGGAAGGACTAGATGAGTCCTACGAGCAGTACTTC
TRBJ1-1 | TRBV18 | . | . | CASSTTYQGGWNEAFF | TGTGCCAGCTCAACGACCTACCAAGGGGGATGGAATGAAGCTTTCTTT
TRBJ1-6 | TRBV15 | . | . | CATSRDRSSYNSPLHF | TGTGCCACCAGCAGAGATAGGAGCTCCTATAATTCACCCCTCCACTTT
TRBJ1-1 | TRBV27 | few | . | CASSIYLGGRNTEAFF | TGTGCCAGCAGCATATATCTCGGGGGCCGGAACACTGAAGCTTTCTTT
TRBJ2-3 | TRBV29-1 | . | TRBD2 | CSVREGTTGTQYF | TGCAGCGTCAGGGAGGGCACCACAGGTACGCAGTATTTT
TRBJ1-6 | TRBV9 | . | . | CASSVDLGAPLHF | TGTGCCAGCAGCGTAGACTTGGGAGCACCCCTCCACTTT
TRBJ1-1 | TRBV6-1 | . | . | CASRRDGSNTEAFF | TGTGCCAGCCGTCGGGACGGATCGAACACTGAAGCTTTCTTT
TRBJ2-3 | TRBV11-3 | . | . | CASSLMGSGTDTQYF | TGTGCCAGCAGTTTAATGGGGAGCGGGACAGATACGCAGTATTTT
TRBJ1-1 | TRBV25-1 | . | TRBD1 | CASRRQGVGSITEAFF | TGTGCCAGCAGAAGACAGGGGGTGGGTAGTATCACTGAAGCTTTCTTT
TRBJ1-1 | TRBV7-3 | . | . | CASSSQAGLQAFF | TGTGCCAGCAGCTCCCAAGCGGGATTACAAGCTTTCTTT
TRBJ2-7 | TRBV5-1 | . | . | CASSLFYSSYEQYF | TGCGCCAGCAGCTTGTTCTACAGCTCCTACGAGCAGTACTTC
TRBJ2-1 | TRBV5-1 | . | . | CASSSRGVSSYNEQFF | TGCGCCAGCAGCTCGAGGGGGGTAAGCTCCTACAATGAGCAGTTCTTC
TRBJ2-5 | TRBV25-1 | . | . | CASSEATTGQETQYF | TGTGCCAGCAGTGAAGCTACGACAGGCCAAGAGACCCAGTACTTC
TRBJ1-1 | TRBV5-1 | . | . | CASSPGAGNTEAFF | TGCGCCAGCAGCCCTGGCGCAGGGAACACTGAAGCTTTCTTT
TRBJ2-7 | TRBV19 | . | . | CASSAVFGYEQYF | TGTGCCAGTAGTGCCGTTTTCGGGTACGAGCAGTACTTC
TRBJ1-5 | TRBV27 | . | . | CAAGDQPQHF | TGTGCCGCCGGGGATCAGCCCCAGCATTTT
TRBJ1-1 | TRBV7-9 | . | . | CASSRGPEAFF | TGTGCCAGCAGCCGCGGCCCTGAAGCTTTCTTT
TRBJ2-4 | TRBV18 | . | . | CASSPQMEENIQYF | TGTGCCAGCTCACCACAGATGGAGGAAAACATTCAGTACTTC
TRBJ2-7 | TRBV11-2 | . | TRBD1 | CASSLARGFDEQYF | TGTGCCAGCAGCTTAGCCAGGGGGTTTGACGAGCAGTACTTC
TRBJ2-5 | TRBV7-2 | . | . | CASSLVGGETQYF | TGTGCCAGCAGCTTAGTAGGGGGAGAGACCCAGTACTTC
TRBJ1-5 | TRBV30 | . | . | CAWKRDNQPQHF | TGTGCCTGGAAGAGGGACAATCAGCCCCAGCATTTT
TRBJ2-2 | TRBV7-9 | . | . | CASPNGVVGELFF | TGTGCCAGCCCAAATGGCGTGGTCGGGGAGCTGTTTTTT
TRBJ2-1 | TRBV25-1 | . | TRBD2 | CASSEGTSALGQFF | TGTGCCAGCAGTGAAGGGACTAGCGCACTGGGGCAGTTCTTC
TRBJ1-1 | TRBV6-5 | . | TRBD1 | CASSYDRGLTEAFF | TGTGCCAGCAGTTACGATAGGGGGCTCACTGAAGCTTTCTTT
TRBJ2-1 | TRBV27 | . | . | CASSPPSGNEQFF | TGTGCCAGCAGTCCACCCTCGGGGAATGAGCAGTTCTTC
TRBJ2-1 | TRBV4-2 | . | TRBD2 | CASSQELAPYNEQFF | TGTGCCAGCAGCCAGGAACTAGCGCCGTACAATGAGCAGTTCTTC
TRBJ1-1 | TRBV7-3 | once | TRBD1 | CASSLTGQGNTEAFF | TGTGCCAGCAGCTTAACGGGACAGGGGAACACTGAAGCTTTCTTT